The T cell receptor beta chain described here comes from a study of T cell changes during pregnancy in multiple sclerosis. Measured with immunoSEQ multiplex PCR; TCRdb has only the in-frame clones, and not every one. The table includes approximately 44,000 clones, 75% to 95% detected once. This CDR3 is built from 14 residues. Looked up from germline, CDR1 is KGHSH and CDR2 is LQKENI. V shed 3 bases, J shed 5 bases, and the junction held 7 bases outside the gene matches. This clone was counted only a few times. The chain carries TRBV18 and TRBJ2-7; 7 nucleotides match TRBD1. The sequenced sample was CD4+ T cells from peripheral blood mononuclear cells, obtained in the second trimester of pregnancy. The receptor comes from a female donor in good health, enrolled as a control in a pregnancy study. CDR3 nucleotides: TGTGCCAGCTCACCTTACCAGGGGGTAGACGAGCAGTACTTC. Protein product: CASSPYQGVDEQYF. Variable domain in full (rest from reference TRBV18 and TRBJ2-7): NAGVMQNPRHLVRRRGQEARLRCSPMKGHSHVYWYRQLPEEGLKFMVYLQKENIIDESGMPKERFSAEFPKEGPSILRIQQVVRGDSAAYFCASSPYQGVDEQYFGPGTRLTVT.